Presented here are 19 T cell receptor beta chains from one specimen sequenced in a study of cytomegalovirus exposure and HLA in healthy donors (dated by TCRdb to 2017 to 2019). Library generation was performed with the immunoSEQ multiplex PCR assay. For the multiplex PCR, a mixture combining 60 forward primers for TCR Vbeta segments and 13 reverse primers for TCR Jbeta segments was used. In TCRdb, the immuneACCESS table is reduced to in-frame sequences with V and J assigned. These tables do not hold every clone; where another copy was compared, an unresolved V gene accounts for under half, and the others remain unexplained. Within this sample are roughly 140,000 clones, with 80% of them counted one time only. The top ten constitute around 4.1% of the sample. Sequenced input: PBMCs. These receptors originate from a man in his forties in good health and CMV-seronegative.

The CDR3 sequence is CASRIGFNQPQHF. In nucleotides, the CDR3 is TGTGCCAGTAGAATCGGTTTCAATCAGCCCCAGCATTTT. The chain employs TRBV19 and TRBJ1-5; D gene ambiguous. The CDR3 length is 13 residues. V was clipped by 6 bases and J by 3 bases, with 9 bases between them. Germline CDR1 and CDR2: LNHDA and SQIVND (reference sequence).

The chain joins TRBV5-1 to TRBJ2-3; D is unresolved. The V end lost 1 base, the J end lost 6 bases, and 9 bases lay between the germline ends. Germline V gives CDR1 SGHRS, CDR2 YFSETQ. This CDR3 has 13 residues. The CDR3 DNA reads as TGCGCCAGCAGCTTGTTAGTACCGGATACGCAGTATTTT. This encodes CASSLLVPDTQYF.

This chain uses TRBV27 with TRBJ1-1; D not resolved. This CDR3 spans 14 amino acids. Deletions cut 8 bases from V and 5 bases from J, with 18 bases between. Germline CDR1 is MNHEY and CDR2 is SMNVEV (reference sequence). This CDR3 is CASEKGGLRTEAFF. As DNA, the CDR3 is TGTGCCAGCGAAAAGGGAGGGCTCAGGACTGAAGCTTTCTTT.

The CDR3, as DNA: TGTGCCAGCAGCTTACCCGGGACAATCCAAGAGACCCAGTACTTC. Its protein product is CASSLPGTIQETQYF. The V and J genes are TRBV7-9 and TRBJ2-5, with a tentative D call TRBD1 (6 bases). The germline gives CDR1 SEHNR, CDR2 FQNEAQ (reference sequence). CDR3 length: 15 residues. V dropped 2 bases and J dropped 1 base, with 11 bases sitting between them.

CDR3 coding DNA: TGCGCCAGCAGCCAACGGGGTCATGATGGCTACACCTTC. Translated, it gives CASSQRGHDGYTF. The chain employs TRBV4-3 and TRBJ1-2; D unclear. The CDR3 contains 13 residues. Deletions cut 2 bases from V and 6 bases from J, with 10 bases between. From germline, CDR1 is LGHNA and CDR2 YSLEER.

The V gene is TRBV4-3, the J gene TRBJ2-1; 8 nucleotides agree with TRBD1. The length of the CDR3 is 15 residues. V was clipped by 3 bases and J by 4 bases; unmatched bases: 5. The V gene's germline CDR1 is LGHNA and CDR2 YSLEER. CDR3 nucleotide sequence: TGCGCCAGCAGCCAGGCAGGGGGCGCTTACAATGAGCAGTTCTTC. It specifies CASSQAGGAYNEQFF.

The chain is built from TRBV7-2 and TRBJ2-1; TRBD2 matches 12 bases. V was pared by 1 base and J by 11 bases, with 6 bases of the junction left unmatched. This CDR3 is built from 15 residues. CDR1 and CDR2 (germline): SGHTA, FQGNSA. CDR3 in amino acids: CASSLGGLAGTKQFF. The DNA of the CDR3 is TGTGCCAGCAGCTTAGGAGGACTAGCGGGGACCAAGCAGTTCTTC.

The J gene is TRBJ1-2, the V gene TRBV7-2, with D perhaps TRBD1 (5 bases). This CDR3 is 17 amino acids long. CDR1 and CDR2 from the germline V gene are SGHTA and FQGNSA. Deletions cut 5 bases from V and 3 bases from J, with 22 bases between. The DNA of the CDR3 is TGTGCCAGCAGCACCCCGCCCCCAGGGAATCGGTACTATGGCTACACCTTC. Protein sequence: CASSTPPPGNRYYGYTF.

In this sample, this clone turned up once. This sequence joins TRBV19 and TRBJ1-4; no definite D call. Germline V gene sequence: CDR1 LNHDA, CDR2 SQIVND (reference sequence). Trimming cost V 7 bases and J 6 bases, with 18 bases left between them. The CDR3 is made up of 15 amino acids. CDR3 sequence (DNA): TGTGCCAGTAAAGCGCGAGGCTCTCTGGATGAAAAACTGTTTTTT. Protein sequence: CASKARGSLDEKLFF.

The V and J genes are TRBV7-2 and TRBJ2-5; 7 bases map to TRBD1. Gene TRBJ2-7 matches the end of the DNA better, so the J call may be wrong. Germline V lookup: CDR1 SGHTA, CDR2 FQGNSA. CDR3 length: 14 amino acids. The CDR3 loop is CASSLVTGAYEQYF. DNA of the CDR3: TGTGCCAGCAGCTTAGTAACAGGGGCCTACGAGCAGTACTTC.

As DNA, the CDR3 is TGTGCCAGCAGTTTTGCGCAGGGGCCCGGAAACACCATATATTTT. Translating gives CASSFAQGPGNTIYF. This chain links TRBV6-1 with TRBJ1-3, with a weak D call TRBD1 (6 bases). V lost 5 bases to trimming and J lost 4 bases, with 15 bases between them. Germline loops: CDR1 MNHNS, CDR2 SASEGT. This CDR3 has 15 amino acids.

The V and J genes are TRBV5-1 and TRBJ1-1; TRBD1 matches at 9 bases. Germline CDR1 reads SGHRS; CDR2 reads YFSETQ. V shed 4 bases and J 4 bases; nucleotides not matched to a gene: 8. The CDR3 runs to 15 residues. CDR3 amino acids: CASSQGQGSFTEAFF. The CDR3 DNA reads TGCGCCAGCAGCCAGGGACAGGGATCTTTCACTGAAGCTTTCTTT. Full variable domain (missing parts from reference TRBV5-1 and TRBJ1-1): KAGVTQTPRYLIKTRGQQVTLSCSPISGHRSVSWYQQTPGQGLQFLFEYFSETQRNKGNFPGRFSGRQFSNSRSEMNVSTLELGDSALYLCASSQGQGSFTEAFFGQGTRLTVV.

On this clone: A far larger clone lies a single base away; this is likely a read error. The gene calls are TRBV7-2 and TRBJ2-3, with no clear D. The DNA end is a closer match to TRBJ1-5, so the J assignment may be wrong. This CDR3 is 15 amino acids long. Germline CDR1 SGHTA, CDR2 FQGNSA. This chain's CDR3 is CASSTLAYRTDTQHF. For the CDR3, the DNA is TGTGCCAGCAGCACGTTAGCGTACCGCACAGATACGCAGCATTTT.

The rearrangement links TRBV5-4 to TRBJ2-5, with D tentatively TRBD2 (6 bases). Germline V gene lookup returns CDR1 SGHNT and CDR2 YYREEE (reference sequence). The CDR3 loop spans 16 amino acids. V lost 4 bases and J lost 4, with 20 bases in between. CDR3 loop: CASSLTGVVGGETQYF. The DNA of the CDR3 is TGTGCCAGCAGCCTGACGGGGGTGGTGGGTGGAGAGACCCAGTACTTC.

V usage is TRBV4-1 and J usage is TRBJ2-1; TRBD1 agrees at 11 bases. The J segment lost 6 bases and the V segment lost 4 bases, leaving 8 bases of the junction unmatched. This CDR3 is built from 16 residues. Germline assignment: CDR1 MGHRA and CDR2 YSYEKL. CDR3 DNA sequence: TGCGCCAGCAGCCCTTTGGGACAGGGGGTTCGCAATGAGCAGTTCTTC. Translating it yields CASSPLGQGVRNEQFF.

This sequence joins TRBV19 and TRBJ1-3; 7 positions agree with TRBD1. The trim removed 2 bases at V and 8 bases at J, leaving 3 bases unmatched. CDR3 length: 13 amino acids. CDR1 and CDR2 from the germline V gene are LNHDA and SQIVND (reference sequence). The CDR3 bases are TGTGCCAGTAGTATACGCAGGGGGGACACCATATATTTT. It translates to CASSIRRGDTIYF.

This chain uses TRBV13 with TRBJ1-2; tentative D call: TRBD1 (6 bases). V lost 2 bases to trimming and J lost 4 bases, with 11 bases between them. From germline, CDR1 is PRHDT and CDR2 FYEKMQ (reference sequence). CDR3 length equals 14 residues. The CDR3 coding sequence is TGTGCCAGCAGCTTACGCGGACAGCCCTATGGCTACACCTTC. Encoded protein: CASSLRGQPYGYTF.

The chain carries TRBV5-5 and TRBJ2-7; tentatively, D is TRBD1 (6 bases). CDR3 length equals 14 residues. Germline CDR1 is SGHKS and CDR2 is YYEKEE (reference sequence). V lost 2 bases, J lost 0 bases, and 9 bases lay in between. CDR3 DNA sequence: TGTGCCAGCAGCTTAGGGGGTTCCTCCTACGAGCAGTACTTC. Translated: CASSLGGSSYEQYF.

The chain carries TRBV18 and TRBJ2-5, with D hard to call. Per the germline V gene, CDR1 is KGHSH and CDR2 is LQKENI. V was clipped by 4 bases and J by 3 bases, with 6 bases between them. There are 12 residues in the CDR3. CDR3 DNA sequence: TGTGCCAGCTCACTACTTAAAGAGACCCAGTACTTC. Encoded protein: CASSLLKETQYF.